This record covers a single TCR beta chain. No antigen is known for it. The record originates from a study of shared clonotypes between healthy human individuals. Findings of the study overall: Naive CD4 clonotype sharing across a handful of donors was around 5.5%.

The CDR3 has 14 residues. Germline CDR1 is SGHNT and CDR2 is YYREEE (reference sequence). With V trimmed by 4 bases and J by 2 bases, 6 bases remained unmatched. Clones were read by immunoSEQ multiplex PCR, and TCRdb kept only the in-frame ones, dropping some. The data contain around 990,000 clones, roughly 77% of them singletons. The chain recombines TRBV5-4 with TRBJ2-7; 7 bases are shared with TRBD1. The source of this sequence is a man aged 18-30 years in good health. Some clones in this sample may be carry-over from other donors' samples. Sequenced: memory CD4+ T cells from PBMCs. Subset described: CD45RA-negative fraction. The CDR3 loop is CASSPRGGPYEQYF. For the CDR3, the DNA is TGTGCCAGCAGCCCGCGAGGGGGCCCCTACGAGCAGTACTTC.